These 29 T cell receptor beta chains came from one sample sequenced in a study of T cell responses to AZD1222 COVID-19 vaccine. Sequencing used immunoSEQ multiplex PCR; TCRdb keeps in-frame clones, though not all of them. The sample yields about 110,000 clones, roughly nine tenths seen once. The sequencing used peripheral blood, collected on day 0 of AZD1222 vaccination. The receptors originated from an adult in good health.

CDR3 residues: CASSFKTMDTQYF. The CDR3 coding sequence is TGTGCCAGCAGTTTCAAGACTATGGATACGCAGTATTTT. The V call is TRBV12-3 or TRBV12-4, the J call TRBJ2-3, with a tentative D call TRBD2 (5 bases). Trimming stripped 3 bases from V and 6 bases from J, with 10 bases between. The CDR3 contains 13 residues.

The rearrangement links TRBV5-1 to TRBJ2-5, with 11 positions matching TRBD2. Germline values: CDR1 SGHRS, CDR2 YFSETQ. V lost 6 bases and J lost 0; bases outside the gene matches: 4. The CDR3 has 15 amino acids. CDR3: CASNRLAGYQETQYF. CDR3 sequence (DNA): TGCGCCAGCAACCGACTAGCGGGGTACCAAGAGACCCAGTACTTC.

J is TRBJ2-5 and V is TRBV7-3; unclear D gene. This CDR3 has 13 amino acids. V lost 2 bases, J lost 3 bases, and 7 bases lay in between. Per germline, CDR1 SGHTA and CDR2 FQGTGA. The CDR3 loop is CASSLYPKETQYF. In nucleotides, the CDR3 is TGTGCCAGCAGCTTATACCCGAAAGAGACCCAGTACTTC.

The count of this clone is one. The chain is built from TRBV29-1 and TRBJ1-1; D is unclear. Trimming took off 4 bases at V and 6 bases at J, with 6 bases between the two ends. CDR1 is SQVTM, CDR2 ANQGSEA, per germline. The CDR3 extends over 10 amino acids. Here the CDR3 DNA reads TGCAGCGTTGTGGTCCCTGAAGCTTTCTTT. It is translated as CSVVVPEAFF.

This CDR3 is CASSRGLAASYNEQFF. Here the CDR3 DNA reads TGCGCCAGCAGCCGGGGACTAGCGGCATCGTACAATGAGCAGTTCTTC. The rearrangement uses TRBV4-3 and TRBJ2-1; 11 bases align to TRBD2. Trimming took 4 bases from V and 4 from J; bases not matched to a gene: 6. The CDR3 sequence is 16 residues long. CDR1 and CDR2 (germline): LGHNA, YSLEER.

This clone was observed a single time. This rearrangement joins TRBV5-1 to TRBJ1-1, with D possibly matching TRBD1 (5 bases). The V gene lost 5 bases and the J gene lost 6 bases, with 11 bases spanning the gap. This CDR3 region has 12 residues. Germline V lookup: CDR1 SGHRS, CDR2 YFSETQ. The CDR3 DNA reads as TGCGCCAGCAGTCAACCGGGACCTGAAGCTTTCTTT. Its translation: CASSQPGPEAFF.

The CDR3 DNA reads TGTGCCAGCAGTCCCGAGGTGAGGAGCACTGAAGCTTTCTTT. Protein sequence: CASSPEVRSTEAFF. The gene calls are TRBV6-4 and TRBJ1-1; D unclear. CDR3 size: 14 residues. CDR1 and CDR2 (germline): MRHNA, SNTAGT. V was pared by 5 bases and J by 4 bases, with 14 bases between.

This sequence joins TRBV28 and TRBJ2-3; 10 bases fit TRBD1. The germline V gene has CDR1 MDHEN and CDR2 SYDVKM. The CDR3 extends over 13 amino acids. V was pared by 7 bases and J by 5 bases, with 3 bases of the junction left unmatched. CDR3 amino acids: CASTRTGGDTQYF. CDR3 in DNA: TGTGCCAGCACCCGGACAGGGGGAGATACGCAGTATTTT.

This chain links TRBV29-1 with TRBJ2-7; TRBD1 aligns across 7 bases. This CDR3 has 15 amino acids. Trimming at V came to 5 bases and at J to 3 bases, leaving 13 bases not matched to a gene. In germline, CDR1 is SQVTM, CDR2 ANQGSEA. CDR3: CSVNQFGTAYYEQYF. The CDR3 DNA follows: TGCAGCGTTAATCAATTCGGGACAGCCTACTACGAGCAGTACTTC.

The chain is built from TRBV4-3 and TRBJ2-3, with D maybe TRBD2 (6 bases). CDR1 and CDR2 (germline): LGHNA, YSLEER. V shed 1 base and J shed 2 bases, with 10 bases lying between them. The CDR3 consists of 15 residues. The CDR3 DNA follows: TGCGCCAGCAGCCAAGGGCAGGGACTCACAGATACGCAGTATTTT. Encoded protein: CASSQGQGLTDTQYF.

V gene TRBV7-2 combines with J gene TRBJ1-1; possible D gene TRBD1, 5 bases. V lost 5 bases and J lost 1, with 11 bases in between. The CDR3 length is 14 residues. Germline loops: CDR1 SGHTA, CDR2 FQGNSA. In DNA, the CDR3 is TGTGCCAGCAGCCAATCGGGGGAGAACACTGAAGCTTTCTTT. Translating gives CASSQSGENTEAFF.

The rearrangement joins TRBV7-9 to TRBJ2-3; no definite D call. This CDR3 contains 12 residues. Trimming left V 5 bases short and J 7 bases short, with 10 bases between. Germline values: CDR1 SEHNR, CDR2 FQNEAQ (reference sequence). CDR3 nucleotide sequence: TGTGCCAGCAGCAGTCCCGAAAATACGCAGTATTTT. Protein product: CASSSPENTQYF. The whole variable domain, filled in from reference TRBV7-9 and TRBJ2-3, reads DTGVSQNPRHKITKRGQNVTFRCDPISEHNRLYWYRQTLGQGPEFLTYFQNEAQLEKSRLLSDRFSAERPKGSFSTLEIQRTEQGDSAMYLCASSSPENTQYFGPGTRLTVL.

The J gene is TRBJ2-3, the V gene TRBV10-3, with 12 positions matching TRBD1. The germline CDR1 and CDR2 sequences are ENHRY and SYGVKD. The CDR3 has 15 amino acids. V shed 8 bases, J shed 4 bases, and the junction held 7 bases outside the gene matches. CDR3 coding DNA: TGTGCCATCCACTCCGGGACAGGGGGCCCAGATACGCAGTATTTT. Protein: CAIHSGTGGPDTQYF.

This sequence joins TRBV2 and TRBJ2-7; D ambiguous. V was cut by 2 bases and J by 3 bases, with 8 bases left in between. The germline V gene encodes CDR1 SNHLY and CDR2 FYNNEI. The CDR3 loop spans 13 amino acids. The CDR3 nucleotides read TGTGCCAGCAGTGAAAGATGGATCTACGAGCAGTACTTC. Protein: CASSERWIYEQYF. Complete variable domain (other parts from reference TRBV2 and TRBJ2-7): EPEVTQTPSHQVTQMGQEVILRCVPISNHLYFYWYRQILGQKVEFLVSFYNNEISEKSEIFDDQFSVERPDGSNFTLKIRSTKLEDSAMYFCASSERWIYEQYFGPGTRLTVT.

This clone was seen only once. The CDR3 loop is CASSPGPSTDTQYF. The CDR3, as DNA: TGTGCCAGCAGTCCTGGACCAAGCACAGATACGCAGTATTTT. This chain joins TRBV6-4 and TRBJ2-3; D is uncertain. Germline V CDR1 and CDR2: MRHNA, SNTAGT. The CDR3 is 14 residues long. The ends were cut back, 5 bases at V and 0 bases at J, with 9 bases in the middle.

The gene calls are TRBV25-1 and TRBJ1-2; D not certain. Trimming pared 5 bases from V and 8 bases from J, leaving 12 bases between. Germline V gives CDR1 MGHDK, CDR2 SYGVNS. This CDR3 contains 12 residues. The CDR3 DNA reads TGTGCCAGCAGTAGGAGGGCGGAAGGCTACACCTTC. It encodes CASSRRAEGYTF.

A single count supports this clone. CDR3 sequence (DNA): TGTGCCAGCAGCCAGGGGTCGAAAGGGCAGTTCTTC. Protein: CASSQGSKGQFF. V is TRBV7-9 and J is TRBJ2-1, with D possibly being TRBD1 (6 bases). Germline V gives CDR1 SEHNR, CDR2 FQNEAQ (reference sequence). V was clipped by 5 bases and J by 12 bases, with 14 bases between them. This CDR3 comprises 12 residues.

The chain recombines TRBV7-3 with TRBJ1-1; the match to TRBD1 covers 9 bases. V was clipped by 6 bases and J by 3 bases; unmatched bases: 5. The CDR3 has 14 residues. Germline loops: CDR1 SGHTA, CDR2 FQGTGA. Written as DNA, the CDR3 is TGTGCCAGCAGGTTGGACAGGGGCTACACTGAAGCTTTCTTT. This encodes CASRLDRGYTEAFF.

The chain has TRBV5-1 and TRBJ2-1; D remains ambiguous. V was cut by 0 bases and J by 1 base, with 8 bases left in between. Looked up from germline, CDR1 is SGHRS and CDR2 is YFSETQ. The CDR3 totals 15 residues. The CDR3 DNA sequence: TGCGCCAGCAGCTTGGTAGGAGAGTCCTACAATGAGCAGTTCTTC. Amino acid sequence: CASSLVGESYNEQFF.

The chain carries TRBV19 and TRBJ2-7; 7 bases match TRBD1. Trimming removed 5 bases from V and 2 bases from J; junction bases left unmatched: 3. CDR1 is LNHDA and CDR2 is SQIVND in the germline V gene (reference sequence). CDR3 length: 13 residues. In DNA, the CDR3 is TGTGCCAGTAGTGTACAGGGGACCTACGAGCAGTACTTC. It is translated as CASSVQGTYEQYF.

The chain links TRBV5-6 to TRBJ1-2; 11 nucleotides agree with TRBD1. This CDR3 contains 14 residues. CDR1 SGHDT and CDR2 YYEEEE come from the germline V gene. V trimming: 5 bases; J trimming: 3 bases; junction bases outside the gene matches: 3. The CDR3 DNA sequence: TGTGCCAGCAGGGCGGGACAGGGGGACTATGGCTACACCTTC. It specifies CASRAGQGDYGYTF.

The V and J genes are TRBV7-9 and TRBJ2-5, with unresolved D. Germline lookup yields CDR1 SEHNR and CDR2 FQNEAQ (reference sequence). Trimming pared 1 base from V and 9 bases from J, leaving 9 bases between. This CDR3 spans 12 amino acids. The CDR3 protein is CASSLDPGAQYF. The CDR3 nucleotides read TGTGCCAGCAGCTTAGACCCTGGGGCCCAGTACTTC.

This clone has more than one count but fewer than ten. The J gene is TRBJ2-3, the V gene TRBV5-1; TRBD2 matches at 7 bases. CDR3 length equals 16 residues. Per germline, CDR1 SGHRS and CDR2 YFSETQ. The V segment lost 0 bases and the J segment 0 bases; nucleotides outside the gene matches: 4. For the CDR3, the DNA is TGCGCCAGCAGCTTGGGTCCGCGGGGGAGCACAGATACGCAGTATTTT. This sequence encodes CASSLGPRGSTDTQYF. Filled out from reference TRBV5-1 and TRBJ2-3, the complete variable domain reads KAGVTQTPRYLIKTRGQQVTLSCSPISGHRSVSWYQQTPGQGLQFLFEYFSETQRNKGNFPGRFSGRQFSNSRSEMNVSTLELGDSALYLCASSLGPRGSTDTQYFGPGTRLTVL.

The CDR3 DNA is TGTGCCAGCAGGGGGGCACGGGAGCAAGAGACCCAGTACTTC. As protein: CASRGAREQETQYF. V is TRBV6-5 and J is TRBJ2-5; D is perhaps TRBD1 or TRBD2 (6 bases each). The V end was cut by 6 bases, the J end by 2 bases, with 13 bases between. CDR3 length: 14 amino acids. Germline V gene sequence: CDR1 MNHEY, CDR2 SVGAGI.

CDR3 residues: CASSQTGILYGYTF. DNA of the CDR3: TGTGCCAGCAGTCAGACAGGGATTCTCTATGGCTACACCTTC. The chain recombines TRBV28 with TRBJ1-2, with 7 bases that match TRBD1. Looked up from germline, CDR1 is MDHEN and CDR2 is SYDVKM. The CDR3 length is 14 residues. Trimming took 5 bases from V and 4 from J; bases not matched to a gene: 7.

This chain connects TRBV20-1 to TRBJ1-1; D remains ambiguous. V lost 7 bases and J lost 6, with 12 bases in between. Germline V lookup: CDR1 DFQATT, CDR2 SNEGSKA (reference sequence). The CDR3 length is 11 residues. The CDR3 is CSVVGRPEAFF. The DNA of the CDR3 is TGCAGTGTGGTAGGGAGGCCTGAAGCTTTCTTT.

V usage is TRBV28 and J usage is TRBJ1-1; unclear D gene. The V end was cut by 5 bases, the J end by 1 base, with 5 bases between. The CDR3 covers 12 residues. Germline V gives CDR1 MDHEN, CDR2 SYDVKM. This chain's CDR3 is CASSPTNTEAFF. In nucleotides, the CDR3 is TGTGCCAGCAGTCCGACGAACACTGAAGCTTTCTTT.

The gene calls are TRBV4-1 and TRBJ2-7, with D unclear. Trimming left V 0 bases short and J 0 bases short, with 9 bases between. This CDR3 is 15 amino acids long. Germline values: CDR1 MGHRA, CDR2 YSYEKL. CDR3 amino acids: CASSQDRYNSYEQYF. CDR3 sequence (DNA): TGCGCCAGCAGCCAAGATAGGTACAACTCCTACGAGCAGTACTTC.

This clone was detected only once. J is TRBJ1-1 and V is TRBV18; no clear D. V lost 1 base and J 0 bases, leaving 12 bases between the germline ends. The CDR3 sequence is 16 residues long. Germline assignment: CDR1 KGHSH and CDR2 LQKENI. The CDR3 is CASSPQTNSMNTEAFF. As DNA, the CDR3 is TGTGCCAGCTCACCACAGACAAACTCTATGAACACTGAAGCTTTCTTT.